This T cell receptor (beta chain) was recovered during a study of shared clonotypes between healthy human individuals. In the sorted-subset replicate PCRs, around 200 ng DNA, 29,000 or so T cell genomes, was used. Assay used: immunoSEQ multiplex PCR; TCRdb lists only in-frame clones, some missing. Here the sample spans just over 2,000,000 clones, over 85% being singletons. Of note for this clone: Its target is not known. This same CDR3 is encoded by further DNA sequences in the sample.

This CDR3 has 15 residues. Germline CDR1 is SGHRS and CDR2 is YFSETQ. Trimming cost V 0 bases and J 0 bases, with 9 bases left between them. Findings and limits, study-wide: Blood was the only sampled material, and tissue repertoires likely differ. Naive subsets usually exceeded memory subsets in estimated richness.

V usage is TRBV5-1 and J usage is TRBJ1-1; maybe TRBD1 (5 bases). Sequencing was performed on naive CD4+ T cells sorted from blood. Indicated subset: CD45RA+ positively selected. The clonotype originates from a man aged 18 to 29 in good health. The CDR3 loop reads CASSLGGTMNTEAFF. CDR3 in DNA: TGCGCCAGCAGCTTGGGAGGGACCATGAACACTGAAGCTTTCTTT.